Shown below are 30 T cell receptor beta chains from a single sample sequenced in a study of T cell responses to AZD1222 COVID-19 vaccine. The repertoire was sequenced with immunoSEQ multiplex PCR; TCRdb's copy has only in-frame clones and lacks some. The table has just over 60,000 clones, 76% seen once. This material consisted of peripheral blood, taken on day 0 of AZD1222 vaccination. These receptors were collected from an adult in good health.

In this sample, this clone turned up once. The same CDR3 arises from other DNA sequences in this sample as well. The chain combines TRBV7-2 with TRBJ2-3; D may be TRBD1 (5 bases). Germline V gene lookup returns CDR1 SGHTA and CDR2 FQGNSA. V gave up 3 bases and J gave up 0 bases, with 7 bases separating them. This CDR3 is 14 amino acids long. The CDR3 loop reads CASSLQGSTDTQYF. The CDR3 coding sequence is TGTGCCAGCAGCTTGCAGGGTAGCACAGATACGCAGTATTTT.

J is TRBJ1-2 and V is TRBV7-9; the D gene is possibly TRBD1 (5 bases). Between the trimmed V and J ends, which lost 5 bases and 6 bases, there was a span of 13 bases. The germline CDR1 and CDR2 sequences are SEHNR and FQNEAQ (reference sequence). The CDR3 totals 13 residues. In DNA form, the CDR3 reads TGTGCCAGCAGCCGGGACCTGGACCATGGCTACACCTTC. Protein sequence: CASSRDLDHGYTF.

The V call is TRBV7-6, the J call TRBJ2-5; 13 positions agree with TRBD2. CDR3 length: 15 residues. With 5 bases clipped from V and 4 bases from J, the junction kept 4 bases outside the gene matches. The germline gives CDR1 SGHVS, CDR2 FNYEAQ. DNA of the CDR3: TGTGCCAGCAGCATGGGACTAGCGGGGCCAGAGACCCAGTACTTC. This gives the protein CASSMGLAGPETQYF.

A remark on this clone: The sample contains more than one DNA sequence encoding this CDR3. This chain joins TRBV7-9 and TRBJ1-2; no clear D gene. CDR1 and CDR2 from the germline V gene are SEHNR and FQNEAQ (reference sequence). Trimming shortened V by 1 base and J by 8 bases, and 11 bases separated the two germline ends. The length of the CDR3 is 13 residues. CDR3 protein: CASSLGEERGYTF. CDR3 nucleotides: TGTGCCAGCAGCTTAGGTGAAGAACGCGGCTACACCTTC.

The V and J genes are TRBV5-4 and TRBJ2-6, with D possibly TRBD2 on 5 matching bases. Trimming shortened V by 1 base and J by 0 bases, and 14 bases separated the two germline ends. This CDR3 is built from 18 residues. In germline, CDR1 is SGHNT, CDR2 YYREEE (reference sequence). The CDR3 nucleotides are TGTGCCAGCAGCTTGAAACGTTCTACTAGCTCTGGGGCCAACGTCCTGACTTTC. This codes for CASSLKRSTSSGANVLTF.

The V call is TRBV19, the J call TRBJ1-6; 8 nucleotides agree with TRBD1. Germline V gives CDR1 LNHDA, CDR2 SQIVND (reference sequence). With V trimmed by 5 bases and J by 9 bases, 9 bases remained unmatched. The CDR3 totals 15 residues. CDR3 protein: CASSPQQGGVSPLHF. The CDR3 DNA is TGTGCCAGTAGTCCACAACAGGGGGGGGTTTCACCCCTCCACTTT.

This clone has a handful of counts. The chain carries TRBV9 and TRBJ1-5, with no clear D. The V and J ends lost 0 bases and 3 bases respectively, with 7 bases between them. The CDR3 runs 14 residues. From germline, CDR1 is SGDLS and CDR2 YYNGEE. The CDR3 bases are TGTGCCAGCAGCGTAGGGACCACCAATCAGCCCCAGCATTTT. It encodes CASSVGTTNQPQHF.

This clone was observed once. The chain employs TRBV5-1 and TRBJ1-1; 7 nucleotides match TRBD1. Looked up from germline, CDR1 is SGHRS and CDR2 is YFSETQ. Trimming removed 7 bases from V and 0 bases from J; junction bases left unmatched: 3. The CDR3 is 13 residues long. DNA of the CDR3: TGCGCCAGCGCACAGGGGATGAACACTGAAGCTTTCTTT. This translates into CASAQGMNTEAFF.

This sequence joins TRBV15 and TRBJ1-5; D is possibly TRBD1 (5 bases). The CDR3 runs to 16 residues. V was shortened by 8 bases and J by 2 bases, with 19 bases between the two germline ends. Germline V lookup: CDR1 LNHNV, CDR2 YYDKDF (reference sequence). The DNA for the CDR3 is TGTGCCACCCGGGACCTGACTACGTCCCGCAATCAGCCCCAGCATTTT. This translates into CATRDLTTSRNQPQHF. The entire variable domain, with the rest obtained from reference TRBV15 and TRBJ1-5, is as follows: DAMVIQNPRYQVTQFGKPVTLSCSQTLNHNVMYWYQQKSSQAPKLLFHYYDKDFNNEADTPDNFQSRRPNTSFCFLDIRSPGLGDTAMYLCATRDLTTSRNQPQHFGDGTRLSIL.

The chain links TRBV3-1 (or the pseudogene TRBV3-2) to TRBJ2-1, with 13 positions matching TRBD2. The ends lost 2 bases at V and 8 bases at J; junction bases unmatched: 12. Per germline, CDR1 LGHDT and CDR2 YNNKEL (reference sequence). The length of the CDR3 is 18 residues. This CDR3 reads CASSQRDRGLAGRYEQFF. DNA of the CDR3: TGTGCCAGCAGCCAAAGGGACAGGGGACTAGCGGGGCGGTATGAGCAGTTCTTC.

The rearrangement links TRBV5-1 to TRBJ2-6; tentative D call: TRBD2 (5 bases). CDR1 SGHRS and CDR2 YFSETQ come from the germline V gene. V was shortened by 1 base and J by 2 bases, with 19 bases between the two germline ends. The CDR3 has 19 residues. The DNA of the CDR3 is TGCGCCAGCAGCTTGTATCCGGGAACTAGATCCACTGGGGCCAACGTCCTGACTTTC. Translated: CASSLYPGTRSTGANVLTF. Together with reference TRBV5-1 and TRBJ2-6, the CDR3 gives the full variable domain: KAGVTQTPRYLIKTRGQQVTLSCSPISGHRSVSWYQQTPGQGLQFLFEYFSETQRNKGNFPGRFSGRQFSNSRSEMNVSTLELGDSALYLCASSLYPGTRSTGANVLTFGAGSRLTVL.

The chain combines TRBV5-1 with TRBJ2-3; 9 bases align to TRBD2. The CDR3 covers 14 residues. The V segment lost 4 bases and the J segment 5 bases; nucleotides outside the gene matches: 5. CDR1 and CDR2 from the germline V gene are SGHRS and YFSETQ. CDR3 sequence (DNA): TGCGCCAGCAGCCCCGGGACTAGCCAAGATACGCAGTATTTT. This encodes CASSPGTSQDTQYF.

The V gene is TRBV10-1, the J gene TRBJ2-7, with 12 bases that match TRBD1. The J segment lost 7 bases and the V segment lost 7 bases, leaving 8 bases of the junction unmatched. The V gene's germline CDR1 is WNHNN and CDR2 SYGVQD (reference sequence). This CDR3 is 14 amino acids long. CDR3 coding DNA: TGCGCCAGCAAAGGGGGACAGGGGGCAGGGGAGCAGTACTTC. This translates into CASKGGQGAGEQYF.

The chain links TRBV4-3 to TRBJ1-2; TRBD1 matches 8 bases. The trim removed 6 bases at V and 3 bases at J, leaving 6 bases unmatched. The CDR3 is 14 residues long. Germline CDR1 reads LGHNA; CDR2 reads YSLEER. The CDR3 DNA follows: TGCGCCAGCAGTCCGGACAGGGCCTACTATGGCTACACCTTC. Translated: CASSPDRAYYGYTF.

V is TRBV27 and J is TRBJ2-2; 10 bases align to TRBD1. The trim removed 5 bases at V and 5 bases at J, leaving 2 bases unmatched. Germline assignment: CDR1 MNHEY and CDR2 SMNVEV (reference sequence). This CDR3 region has 14 residues. The CDR3 loop is CASSADRGTGELFF. CDR3 in DNA: TGTGCCAGCAGTGCGGACAGGGGGACCGGGGAGCTGTTTTTT.

The gene calls are TRBV7-8 and TRBJ2-2, with 9 bases identical to TRBD2. Germline CDR1 reads SGHVS; CDR2 reads FQNEAQ. This CDR3 region has 16 residues. V trimming: 4 bases; J trimming: 6 bases; junction bases outside the gene matches: 9. This chain's CDR3 is CASSSTGTSSSGELFF. DNA for the CDR3: TGTGCCAGCAGCTCTACCGGGACTAGCAGCTCCGGGGAGCTGTTTTTT.

The chain couples TRBV19 to TRBJ2-4; D assignment may be TRBD1 or TRBD2 (5 bases each). This CDR3 region has 14 residues. Trimming pared 5 bases from V and 7 bases from J, leaving 15 bases between. The germline CDR1 and CDR2 sequences are LNHDA and SQIVND (reference sequence). The CDR3 bases are TGTGCCAGTAGTGCAGGGCTTGAGGGTAACATTCAGTACTTC. Protein sequence: CASSAGLEGNIQYF.

The chain employs TRBV25-1 and TRBJ1-4, with TRBD1 as a possible D gene (6 bases). The V gene lost 1 base and the J gene lost 7 bases, with 19 bases spanning the gap. Germline V gene data show CDR1 as MGHDK and CDR2 as SYGVNS. This CDR3 has 17 amino acids. CDR3 amino acids: CASSELGAGLGGEKLFF. DNA of the CDR3: TGTGCCAGCAGTGAATTGGGGGCAGGACTGGGAGGTGAAAAACTGTTTTTT.

The chain combines TRBV19 with TRBJ2-7; 9 bases agree with TRBD2. V was clipped by 3 bases and J by 4 bases; unmatched bases: 7. The CDR3 has 15 residues. Germline V CDR1 and CDR2: LNHDA, SQIVND (reference sequence). CDR3 residues: CASSMGSGGIYEQYF. The CDR3 coding sequence is TGTGCCAGTAGTATGGGTAGCGGGGGAATATACGAGCAGTACTTC. The entire variable domain, with the rest obtained from reference TRBV19 and TRBJ2-7, is as follows: DGGITQSPKYLFRKEGQNVTLSCEQNLNHDAMYWYRQDPGQGLRLIYYSQIVNDFQKGDIAEGYSVSREKKESFPLTVTSAQKNPTAFYLCASSMGSGGIYEQYFGPGTRLTVT.

The chain carries TRBV5-8 and TRBJ1-1; no reliable D call. This CDR3 is built from 10 residues. Germline V gene sequence: CDR1 SGHTS, CDR2 YDEGEE. V dropped 7 bases and J dropped 11 bases, with 12 bases sitting between them. The CDR3 DNA is TGTGCCAGCCGAGCTGTGGGGGCTTTCTTT. Amino acid sequence: CASRAVGAFF. The entire variable domain, with the rest obtained from reference TRBV5-8 and TRBJ1-1, is as follows: EAGVTQSPTHLIKTRGQQATLRCSPISGHTSVYWYQQALGLGLQFLLWYDEGEERNRGNFPPRFSGRQFPNYSSELNVNALELEDSALYLCASRAVGAFFGQGTRLTVV.

This chain joins TRBV4-1 and TRBJ2-7; the match to TRBD2 covers 10 bases. The CDR3 extends over 16 amino acids. V lost 1 base to trimming and J lost 0 bases; unmatched junction nucleotides: 3. CDR1 is MGHRA and CDR2 is YSYEKL in the germline V gene. As DNA, the CDR3 is TGCGCCAGCAGCCAAGTAGCTAGCGGGAGCTCCTACGAGCAGTACTTC. It specifies CASSQVASGSSYEQYF.

This chain connects TRBV7-8 to TRBJ2-1, with 8 bases lining up with TRBD2. CDR1 and CDR2 (germline): SGHVS, FQNEAQ. The CDR3 is 15 residues long. V was clipped by 5 bases and J by 5 bases; unmatched bases: 8. The DNA of the CDR3 is TGTGCCAGCAGCCCTCGGGGGGGGCAAAACAATGAGCAGTTCTTC. Protein product: CASSPRGGQNNEQFF.

J is TRBJ2-1 and V is TRBV29-1; TRBD2 matches 16 bases. Germline loops: CDR1 SQVTM, CDR2 ANQGSEA. The CDR3 spans 17 residues. The V segment lost 0 bases and the J segment 7 bases; nucleotides outside the gene matches: 6. CDR3 coding DNA: TGCAGCGTTGAAGATCGCGGGACTAGCGGGGGGGCGAATGAGCAGTTCTTC. The encoded protein is CSVEDRGTSGGANEQFF.

The chain has TRBV19 and TRBJ1-5; D is unresolved. Germline CDR1 and CDR2: LNHDA and SQIVND (reference sequence). This CDR3 is built from 15 residues. The V and J ends lost 0 bases and 7 bases respectively, with 13 bases between them. The CDR3 region has the DNA TGTGCCAGTAGTATAGATCTGAGTAGAAGGCAGCCCCAGCATTTT. Translating gives CASSIDLSRRQPQHF. Using reference TRBV19 and TRBJ1-5 for the parts outside the CDR3, the full variable domain is DGGITQSPKYLFRKEGQNVTLSCEQNLNHDAMYWYRQDPGQGLRLIYYSQIVNDFQKGDIAEGYSVSREKKESFPLTVTSAQKNPTAFYLCASSIDLSRRQPQHFGDGTRLSIL.

The CDR3 loop is CASSPGGTAVGAFF. CDR3 nucleotides: TGTGCCAGCAGTCCCGGGGGCACAGCAGTAGGAGCTTTCTTT. V gene TRBV6-2 or TRBV6-3 combines with J gene TRBJ1-1; tentative D call: TRBD1 (6 bases). From germline, CDR1 is MNHEY and CDR2 SVGEGT. V lost 5 bases, J lost 10 bases, and 20 bases lay in between. This CDR3 comprises 14 residues.

This chain uses TRBV5-6 with TRBJ2-7; D remains ambiguous. Germline loops: CDR1 SGHDT, CDR2 YYEEEE. The V end was cut by 4 bases, the J end by 0 bases, with 8 bases between. The CDR3 is 13 residues long. The CDR3 protein is CASSPESSYEQYF. CDR3 DNA: TGTGCCAGCAGCCCAGAGAGCTCCTACGAGCAGTACTTC.

The rearrangement links TRBV6-6 to TRBJ2-7, with D possibly being TRBD2 (6 bases). This CDR3 region has 14 residues. Between the trimmed V and J ends, which lost 4 bases and 0 bases, there was a span of 10 bases. Germline CDR1 is MNHNY and CDR2 is SVGAGI (reference sequence). In DNA, the CDR3 is TGTGCCAGCAGTTCTCCCGGGAGCTCCTACGAGCAGTACTTC. It specifies CASSSPGSSYEQYF.

In this sample, this clone turned up once. This rearrangement joins TRBV2 to TRBJ1-4; no clear D. With 2 bases removed from V and 0 bases from J, the gap between germline ends came to 10 bases. The CDR3 length is 16 residues. Germline CDR1 SNHLY, CDR2 FYNNEI. The chain's CDR3 is CASSERWTATNEKLFF. For the CDR3, the DNA is TGTGCCAGCAGTGAAAGGTGGACGGCAACTAATGAAAAACTGTTTTTT.

The chain recombines TRBV19 with TRBJ2-2; 8 nucleotides align to TRBD1. J was trimmed by 6 bases and V by 6 bases; bases with no gene match: 6. The germline gives CDR1 LNHDA, CDR2 SQIVND (reference sequence). CDR3 length: 14 residues. The CDR3 sequence: CASRPDRGSGELFF. CDR3 DNA: TGTGCCAGTAGACCTGACAGGGGATCCGGGGAGCTGTTTTTT.

The chain uses TRBV6-5 and TRBJ1-1; no firm D call. CDR3 length: 13 residues. Trimming shortened V by 3 bases and J by 4 bases, and 9 bases separated the two germline ends. Germline CDR1 and CDR2: MNHEY and SVGAGI. The CDR3, as DNA: TGTGCCAGCAGTTATGGCTCGGGCACTGAAGCTTTCTTT. This codes for CASSYGSGTEAFF.